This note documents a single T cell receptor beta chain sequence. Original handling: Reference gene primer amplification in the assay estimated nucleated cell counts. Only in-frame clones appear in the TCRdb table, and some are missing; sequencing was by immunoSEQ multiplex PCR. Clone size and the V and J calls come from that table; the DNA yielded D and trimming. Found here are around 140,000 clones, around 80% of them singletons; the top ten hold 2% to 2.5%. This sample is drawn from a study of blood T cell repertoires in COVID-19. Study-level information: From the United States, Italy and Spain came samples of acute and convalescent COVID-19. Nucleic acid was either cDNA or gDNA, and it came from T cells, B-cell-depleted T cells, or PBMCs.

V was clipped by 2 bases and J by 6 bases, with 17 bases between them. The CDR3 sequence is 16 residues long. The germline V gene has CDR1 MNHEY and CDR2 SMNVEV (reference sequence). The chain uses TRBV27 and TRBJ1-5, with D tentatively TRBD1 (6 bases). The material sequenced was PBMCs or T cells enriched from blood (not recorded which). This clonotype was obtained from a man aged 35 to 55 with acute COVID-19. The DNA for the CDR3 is TGTGCCAGCAGTTTAGCAGGGGTGGTCGGTGGTCAGCCCCAGCATTTT. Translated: CASSLAGVVGGQPQHF.